Given below is one T cell receptor (beta chain) in context. Original processing notes: Estimates of nucleated cell counts were drawn from the amplification of reference gene primers. TCRdb's copy holds only in-frame clones and misses some; the assay was immunoSEQ multiplex PCR. The D gene and trimming were derived from the DNA, and the V and J assignments and clone size from that table. The sample yields around 100,000 clones, roughly nine tenths seen once. These data belong to a study of blood T cell repertoires in COVID-19. Study overall: In each case, the material was cDNA or gDNA derived from T cells, B-cell-depleted T cells, or PBMCs.

Trimming removed 7 bases from V and 6 bases from J, with 9 bases in between. Germline CDR1 is DFQATT and CDR2 is SNEGSKA (reference sequence). CDR3 length: 11 residues. The rearrangement uses TRBV20-1 and TRBJ1-4; D gene uncertain. Sequencing input: peripheral blood. The sequence came from a man aged 25-45 years in a cohort sampled during active COVID-19. CDR3 sequence reads: CSVLRDEKLFF. The CDR3 region has the DNA TGCAGTGTTCTTAGAGATGAAAAACTGTTTTTT.